The 9 T cell receptor beta chains below all came from one sample that was sequenced in a study of blood T cell repertoires in COVID-19. The data were produced by immunoSEQ multiplex PCR, yet TCRdb's version contains in-frame clones alone and is incomplete. The sample lists some 520,000 clones, about 91% seen once, with roughly 1% in the top ten. Sequencing input: peripheral blood. The receptors originated from a man between 18 and 35 years old with COVID-19, enrolled during active disease.

The chain has TRBV13 and TRBJ2-3; 10 positions agree with TRBD1. The CDR3 length is 17 residues. Germline V gives CDR1 PRHDT, CDR2 FYEKMQ (reference sequence). V lost 2 bases, J lost 4 bases, and 9 bases stayed unmatched. Here the CDR3 reads CASSLPAGQGFPDTQYF. The CDR3 nucleotides are TGTGCCAGCAGCTTACCGGCGGGACAGGGGTTCCCAGATACGCAGTATTTT.

The chain is built from TRBV21-1 and TRBJ1-3; the DNA was not compared with TRBD1, the D call given in the table. TRBV21-1 is flagged as a pseudogene. The CDR3 spans 16 residues. The CDR3 loop reads CASSITTPFSGNTIYF. The DNA for the CDR3 is TGTGCCAGCAGCATTACGACACCGTTCTCTGGAAACACCATATATTTT.

In its sample, this clone was seen once. The chain employs TRBV5-1 and TRBJ1-4; 7 nucleotides line up with TRBD1. Unmatched junction bases numbered 4, after V lost 4 bases and J lost 4 bases. The germline V gene encodes CDR1 SGHRS and CDR2 YFSETQ. The CDR3 covers 14 residues. CDR3 bases: TGCGCCAGCAGCGGGGACAGCTTTAATGAAAAACTGTTTTTT. The encoded protein is CASSGDSFNEKLFF.

This chain connects TRBV29-1 to TRBJ2-7, with 7 bases fitting TRBD1. With V trimmed by 4 bases and J by 0 bases, 9 bases remained unmatched. The CDR3 runs 15 residues. Germline values: CDR1 SQVTM, CDR2 ANQGSEA. CDR3: CSVVSVGDSSYEQYF. The DNA of the CDR3 is TGCAGCGTTGTTTCGGTTGGGGACAGCTCCTACGAGCAGTACTTC.

The genes are TRBV4-1 and TRBJ1-2; 8 nucleotides align to TRBD1. The CDR3 runs to 16 residues. CDR1 MGHRA and CDR2 YSYEKL come from the germline V gene. The trim removed 2 bases at V and 2 bases at J, leaving 7 bases unmatched. CDR3 in DNA: TGCGCCAGCAGCCAAACCGGGACAGGCCCAAACTATGGCTACACCTTC. It specifies CASSQTGTGPNYGYTF.

The V call is TRBV2, the J call TRBJ1-4; the D gene is possibly TRBD1 (5 bases). There are 14 residues in the CDR3. V gave up 4 bases and J gave up 6 bases, with 12 bases separating them. CDR1 is SNHLY and CDR2 is FYNNEI in the germline V gene. CDR3 DNA sequence: TGTGCCAGCAGTGTGTCCCGGGGGGATGAAAAACTGTTTTTT. Residues: CASSVSRGDEKLFF.

This chain connects TRBV7-8 to TRBJ2-1, with TRBD2 matching over 7 bases. Losses at the gene ends were 5 bases for V and 10 bases for J; bases not matched to a gene: 11. The CDR3 is made up of 14 amino acids. Germline V CDR1 and CDR2: SGHVS, FQNEAQ. The CDR3 nucleotides are TGTGCCAGCAGCCCCGGTAGGACTAGTGGCGAGCAGTTCTTC. This codes for CASSPGRTSGEQFF.

The CDR3 spells CASSLTGGAYNEQFF. The CDR3 DNA follows: TGTGCCAGCAGCTTGACAGGGGGCGCGTACAATGAGCAGTTCTTC. The chain links TRBV27 to TRBJ2-1, with 10 bases matching TRBD1. The CDR3 spans 15 residues. V was pared by 6 bases and J by 4 bases, with 6 bases of the junction left unmatched. Germline assignment: CDR1 MNHEY and CDR2 SMNVEV (reference sequence).

This chain links TRBV5-5 with TRBJ2-1; tentatively, D is TRBD1 (7 bases). This CDR3 has 17 amino acids. Germline CDR1 is SGHKS and CDR2 is YYEKEE (reference sequence). V was trimmed by 3 bases and J by 4 bases, leaving 20 bases between them. The CDR3 is CASSSDGIRGAYNEQFF. The CDR3 nucleotides read TGTGCCAGCAGCTCGGACGGAATCAGGGGGGCGTACAATGAGCAGTTCTTC.